Described below is a single T cell receptor (beta chain) sequence and its context. Its antigen is unknown. V lost 0 bases and J lost 0; bases outside the gene matches: 3. From germline, CDR1 is SGHDT and CDR2 YYEEEE. The CDR3 consists of 15 residues. The sample is drawn from a study of T cell responses to AZD1222 COVID-19 vaccine. Whole-study findings and limits: All repertoire sampling was performed exclusively after the peak T cell response. Donors in the cohort were predominantly white British and more often female, and clonal diversity was possibly underestimated.

Pooled together were second doses at about 4 or about 12 weeks. TCRdb's copy holds only in-frame clones and misses some; the assay was immunoSEQ multiplex PCR. Of some 280,000 clones detected, approximately 94% appear once; the ten largest clones hold around 0.57%. The genes are TRBV5-6 and TRBJ2-7; 7 nucleotides agree with TRBD2. This receptor was obtained from an adult who received the AZD1222 COVID-19 vaccine. The material sequenced was peripheral blood, taken 28 days after the second AZD1222 dose. In DNA, the CDR3 is TGTGCCAGCAGCTTGGCGGGGGGTTCCTCCTACGAGCAGTACTTC. Its protein product is CASSLAGGSSYEQYF.